This T cell receptor (beta chain) was sequenced during a study of patients and donors after allogeneic stem cell transplantation. This clonotype was counted between two and nine times. After removal of 8 bases from V and 0 bases from J, the junction contained 6 bases not matched to a gene. CDR3 length: 13 amino acids. Germline CDR1 reads GTSNPN; CDR2 reads SVGIG (reference sequence). From the RT-PCR reads, TCRdb called clonotypes with MiXCR, one entry per CDR3 protein. This table holds 160,000 or so distinct CDR3 sequences, nearly 25% found once. The chain has TRBV30 and TRBJ1-1, with TRBD1 matching 7 bases. The clonotype comes from a human donor who was either an allogeneic HSCT recipient or a stem cell or donor lymphocyte infusion donor (not recorded which). It is not recorded whose cells these are; they may come from a transplant donor. The sequencing input was blood, either unsorted or a sorted T cell fraction (not recorded which). CDR3 in amino acids: CAGTVGMNTEAFF. CDR3 nucleotide sequence: TGTGCCGGGACAGTTGGTATGAACACTGAAGCTTTCTTT.